A single sample gave rise to the 9 T cell receptor beta chains below, sequenced in a study of spatial heterogeneity in lung cancer. Described time point: sample taken at primary tumor resection. In each case, whole RNA from tumor, nontumor lung or frozen PBMC was sequenced unsorted. TCRdb re-called the 5' RACE reads through MiXCR, storing one row per CDR3 protein. The sample contains more than 45,000 distinct CDR3 sequences, less than 5.5% of which appear only once. The specimen comprised PBMCs, sampled at surgery. These receptors all come from a male donor with early-stage non-small cell lung cancer.

The rearrangement links TRBV5-1 to TRBJ2-3; 8 bases are a match to TRBD2. This CDR3 has 18 amino acids. V lost 4 bases and J lost 2; bases outside the gene matches: 15. In germline, CDR1 is SGHRS, CDR2 YFSETQ. CDR3 amino acids: CASSPLYNLAGHTDTQYF. In DNA, the CDR3 is TGCGCCAGCAGCCCTTTGTACAACTTAGCGGGACACACAGATACGCAGTATTTT. The full variable domain, its missing parts supplied by reference TRBV5-1 and TRBJ2-3, is KAGVTQTPRYLIKTRGQQVTLSCSPISGHRSVSWYQQTPGQGLQFLFEYFSETQRNKGNFPGRFSGRQFSNSRSEMNVSTLELGDSALYLCASSPLYNLAGHTDTQYFGPGTRLTVL.

For this clonotype: A much larger clonotype is one base distant, so this may be a read error. The chain links TRBV30 to TRBJ2-1, with no clear D. Germline CDR1 GTSNPN, CDR2 SVGIG (reference sequence). There are 14 residues in the CDR3. V shed 2 bases and J shed 10 bases, with 18 bases lying between them. The chain's CDR3 is CAWSIPGSISEQFF. In nucleotides, the CDR3 is TGTGCCTGGAGTATCCCTGGCAGCATTAGCGAGCAGTTCTTC.

This clonotype was found many times. This chain uses TRBV15 with TRBJ2-5; no firm D call. With 1 base removed from V and 5 bases from J, the gap between germline ends came to 5 bases. The germline V gene encodes CDR1 LNHNV and CDR2 YYDKDF (reference sequence). The CDR3 totals 12 residues. CDR3 loop: CATSRGPETQYF. The CDR3 nucleotides read TGTGCCACCAGCAGAGGGCCGGAGACCCAGTACTTC.

Many counts were recorded for this clonotype. The chain combines TRBV6-2 or TRBV6-3 with TRBJ2-2, with D unresolved. In germline, CDR1 is MNHEY, CDR2 SVGEGT. There are 14 residues in the CDR3. Trimming cost V 5 bases and J 4 bases, with 11 bases left between them. CDR3 DNA: TGTGCCAGCAGTACCTTACCGGGCACCGGGGAGCTGTTTTTT. Its protein product is CASSTLPGTGELFF.

This clonotype was counted ten times or more. The chain recombines TRBV11-2 with TRBJ2-2, with D maybe TRBD2 (5 bases). The V gene's germline CDR1 is SGHAT and CDR2 FQNNGV. Trimming cost V 5 bases and J 3 bases, with 10 bases left between them. The CDR3 loop spans 14 amino acids. The CDR3 sequence is CASSQMRDTGELFF. DNA for the CDR3: TGTGCCAGCAGCCAAATGAGGGACACCGGGGAGCTGTTTTTT.

This clonotype occurred a few times. The chain employs TRBV11-1 and TRBJ2-7; 7 nucleotides line up with TRBD2. This CDR3 is built from 14 residues. J gave up 6 bases and V 2 bases, and 7 bases lay outside the gene matches. CDR1 and CDR2 (germline): SGHAT, FQDESV (reference sequence). CDR3 amino acids: CASSLFGGGSEQYF. CDR3 nucleotides: TGTGCCAGCAGCTTATTCGGCGGGGGAAGCGAGCAGTACTTC.

At least ten counts were recorded for this clonotype. This chain links TRBV2 with TRBJ2-1, with 8 positions matching TRBD1. Germline-derived CDR1 and CDR2 are SNHLY and FYNNEI. J lost 0 bases, V lost 6 bases, and 4 bases had no gene match. The CDR3 consists of 15 residues. DNA for the CDR3: TGTGCCAGCAGCCCCGGGACAGGCTCCTACAATGAGCAGTTCTTC. Residues: CASSPGTGSYNEQFF.

The table lists this clonotype with many counts. The rearrangement uses TRBV20-1 and TRBJ2-3; 14 bases fit TRBD2. The CDR3 extends over 16 amino acids. Trimming took 5 bases from V and 6 from J; bases not matched to a gene: 10. The V gene's germline CDR1 is DFQATT and CDR2 SNEGSKA (reference sequence). The CDR3 DNA sequence: TGCAGTGCTGAAAAGGGACTAGCGGGAGCCGAGGATACGCAGTATTTT. Protein: CSAEKGLAGAEDTQYF.

This clonotype was counted at least ten times. The chain recombines TRBV5-6 with TRBJ1-1; unclear D gene. Germline V CDR1 and CDR2: SGHDT, YYEEEE. V dropped 5 bases and J dropped 8 bases, with 25 bases sitting between them. This CDR3 is 16 amino acids long. The CDR3 DNA is TGTGCCAGCAGTTTATCCCTTGGGAGGGAACTAGAGGAAGCTTTCTTT. Translating it yields CASSLSLGRELEEAFF. The complete variable domain, with remaining parts taken from reference TRBV5-6 and TRBJ1-1, reads DAGVTQSPTHLIKTRGQQVTLRCSPKSGHDTVSWYQQALGQGPQFIFQYYEEEERQRGNFPDRFSGHQFPNYSSELNVNALLLGDSALYLCASSLSLGRELEEAFFGQGTRLTVV.